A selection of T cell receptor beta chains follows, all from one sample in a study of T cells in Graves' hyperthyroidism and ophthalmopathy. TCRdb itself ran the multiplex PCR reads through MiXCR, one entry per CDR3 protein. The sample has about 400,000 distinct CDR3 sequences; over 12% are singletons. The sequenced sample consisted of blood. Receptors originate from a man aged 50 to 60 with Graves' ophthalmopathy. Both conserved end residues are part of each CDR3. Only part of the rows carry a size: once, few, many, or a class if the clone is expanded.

CDR3: CASSLTAGLIGNTIYF
J: TRBJ1-3
V: TRBV28
size: many

CDR3: CASISEEEGPETQYF
J: TRBJ2-5
V: TRBV6-1
size: few

CDR3: CASSFGGTYYEQYF
J: TRBJ2-7
V: TRBV28
size: NA

CDR3: CASHGLAGVTGELFF
J: TRBJ2-2
V: TRBV7-8
size: NA

CDR3: CASSPQLGYGYTF
J: TRBJ1-2
V: TRBV7-2
size: NA

CDR3: CASSLKTAGTKKFF
J: TRBJ2-1
V: TRBV3-1
size: many

CDR3: CASSFGQGLSPLHF
J: TRBJ1-6
V: TRBV28
size: few

CDR3: CASSFQTGAPTGELFF
J: TRBJ2-2
V: TRBV28
size: many

CDR3: CASSEDRASGYNEQFF
J: TRBJ2-1
V: TRBV2
size: many

CDR3: CASSLDLLARSLSTDTQYF
J: TRBJ2-3
V: TRBV11-3
size: many

CDR3: CASSLGLLAFSSYEQYF
J: TRBJ2-7
V: TRBV13
size: NA

CDR3: CASSFNTVGYGYTF
J: TRBJ1-2
V: TRBV5-1
size: few